This TCR beta chain was sequenced in a study of blood T cell repertoires in COVID-19. Profiling relied on immunoSEQ multiplex PCR, and the TCRdb table lists in-frame clones only, not all of them. Of a few hundred thousand clones in the sample, roughly four fifths were seen once. Per the germline V gene, CDR1 is WSHSY and CDR2 is SAAADI. This CDR3 contains 16 residues. V shed 6 bases and J shed 4 bases, with 21 bases lying between them. The specimen sequenced was peripheral blood. The TCR comes from a woman older than 75 with COVID-19, enrolled during active disease. The J gene is TRBJ1-2, the V gene TRBV10-2; D is perhaps TRBD1 (5 bases). CDR3 amino acids: CASRGEVGIRTYGYTF. The CDR3 coding sequence is TGCGCCAGCAGAGGGGAAGTCGGAATACGGACCTATGGCTACACCTTC.